The clone carrying this T cell receptor beta chain occurred a few times. The target antigen is unknown. The CDR3 extends over 15 amino acids. Germline-derived CDR1 and CDR2 are SGDLS and YYNGEE. J gave up 4 bases and V 4 bases, and 7 bases lay outside the gene matches. This entry comes from a study of cytomegalovirus exposure and HLA in healthy donors. Study context: Early released data comprised tens of millions of unique TCRs from HLA-typed donors.

Researchers ran the PCR with 60 Vbeta and 13 Jbeta primers. Assay used: immunoSEQ multiplex PCR; TCRdb lists only in-frame clones, some missing. The table records about 180,000 clones, around 80% of them present only once. Study conclusions and caveats: For most subjects, TCR beta sequences were reported to predict HLA-A and HLA-B alleles with accuracy. Most TCR sequences showed up rarely, but some public TCRs showed up in many donors.

Sequenced: PBMCs. The chain is built from TRBV9 and TRBJ1-3; 8 bases map to TRBD1. The clonotype originates from a man aged 35-49 years in good health and CMV-seronegative. CDR3 amino acids: CASSPGQGAGNTIYF. Here the CDR3 DNA reads TGTGCCAGCAGCCCTGGACAGGGCGCGGGAAACACCATATATTTT.